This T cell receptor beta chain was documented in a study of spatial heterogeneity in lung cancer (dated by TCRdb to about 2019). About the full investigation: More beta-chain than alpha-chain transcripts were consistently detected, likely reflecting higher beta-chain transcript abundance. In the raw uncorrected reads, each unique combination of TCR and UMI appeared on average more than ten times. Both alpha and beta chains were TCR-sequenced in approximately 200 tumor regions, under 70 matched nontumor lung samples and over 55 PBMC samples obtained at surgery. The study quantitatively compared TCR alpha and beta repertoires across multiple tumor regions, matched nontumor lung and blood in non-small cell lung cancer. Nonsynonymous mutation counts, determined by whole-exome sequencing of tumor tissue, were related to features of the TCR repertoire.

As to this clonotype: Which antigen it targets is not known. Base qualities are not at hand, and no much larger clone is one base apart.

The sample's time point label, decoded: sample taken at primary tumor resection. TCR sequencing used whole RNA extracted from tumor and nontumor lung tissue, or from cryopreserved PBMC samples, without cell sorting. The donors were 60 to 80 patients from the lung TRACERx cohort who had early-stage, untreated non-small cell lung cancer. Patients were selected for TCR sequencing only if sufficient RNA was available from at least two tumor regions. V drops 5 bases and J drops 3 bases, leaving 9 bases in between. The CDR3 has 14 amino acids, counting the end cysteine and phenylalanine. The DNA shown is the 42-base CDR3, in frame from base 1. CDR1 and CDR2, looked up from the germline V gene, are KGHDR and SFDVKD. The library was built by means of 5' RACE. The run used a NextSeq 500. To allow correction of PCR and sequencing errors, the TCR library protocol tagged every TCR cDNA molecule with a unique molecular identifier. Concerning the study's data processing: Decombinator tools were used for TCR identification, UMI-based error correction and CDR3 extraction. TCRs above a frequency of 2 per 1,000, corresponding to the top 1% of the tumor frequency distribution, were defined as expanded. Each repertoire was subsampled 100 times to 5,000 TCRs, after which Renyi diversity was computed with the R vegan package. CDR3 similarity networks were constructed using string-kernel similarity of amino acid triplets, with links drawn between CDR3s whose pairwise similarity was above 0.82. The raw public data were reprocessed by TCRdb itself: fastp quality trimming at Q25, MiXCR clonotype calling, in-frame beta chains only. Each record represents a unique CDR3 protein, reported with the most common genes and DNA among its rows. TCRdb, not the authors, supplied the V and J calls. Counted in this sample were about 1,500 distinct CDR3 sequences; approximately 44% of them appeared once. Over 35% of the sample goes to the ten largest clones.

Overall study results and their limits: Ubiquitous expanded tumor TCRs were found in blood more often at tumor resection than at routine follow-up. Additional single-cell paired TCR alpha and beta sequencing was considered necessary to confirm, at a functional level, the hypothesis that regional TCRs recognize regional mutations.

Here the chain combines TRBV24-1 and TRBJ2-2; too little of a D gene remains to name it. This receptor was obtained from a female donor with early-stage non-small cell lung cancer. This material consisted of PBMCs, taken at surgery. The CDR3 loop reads CATSGIRDTGELFF. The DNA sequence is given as TGTGCCACCAGTGGAATCAGAGACACCGGGGAGCTGTTTTTT.